Presented here are 19 T cell receptor beta chains from one specimen sequenced in a study of shared clonotypes between healthy human individuals. Clones were read by immunoSEQ multiplex PCR, and TCRdb kept only the in-frame ones, dropping some. The repertoire holds about 380,000 clones, with around 96% as singletons. Sequenced input: memory CD8+ T cells sorted from blood. Sample subset: CD45RO+ cells pooled with CCR7-negative TemRA cells. These receptors came from a man aged 25-45 years in good health.

The CDR3 loop is CASSNRLAGAGEQYF. CDR3 sequence (DNA): TGTGCCAGTAGTAATCGTCTAGCGGGAGCAGGCGAGCAGTACTTC. The chain links TRBV19 to TRBJ2-7; 10 bases match TRBD2. In germline, CDR1 is LNHDA, CDR2 SQIVND (reference sequence). Trimming cost V 4 bases and J 6 bases; bases outside gene matches: 9. The CDR3 covers 15 residues.

The J gene is TRBJ1-1, the V gene TRBV28, with D perhaps matching TRBD1 (6 bases). V was pared by 6 bases and J by 8 bases, with 10 bases between. This CDR3 is 11 amino acids long. CDR1 is MDHEN, CDR2 SYDVKM, per germline. This CDR3 is CASRVDREAFF. CDR3 DNA sequence: TGTGCCAGCAGAGTCGACAGGGAAGCTTTCTTT.

This clone was seen a few times. This chain connects TRBV5-5 to TRBJ2-3; 7 bases match TRBD2. The CDR3 runs 14 residues. V lost 4 bases and J lost 5; bases outside the gene matches: 7. Germline CDR1 is SGHKS and CDR2 is YYEKEE (reference sequence). The CDR3 bases are TGTGCCAGCAGCGAGGGAGGGCCGGTAGATACGCAGTATTTT. Translation: CASSEGGPVDTQYF.

V and J are TRBV29-1 and TRBJ1-2, with D hard to call. The CDR3 runs to 12 residues. The V and J ends lost 6 bases and 4 bases respectively, with 12 bases between them. Germline assignment: CDR1 SQVTM and CDR2 ANQGSEA. The CDR3 sequence: CSVLGRVYGYTF. CDR3 coding DNA: TGCAGCGTCTTGGGGAGGGTCTATGGCTACACCTTC.

CDR3 nucleotides: TGTGCCAGCAGTGAACCCGCTAGCGGGAGCTATAAGACCCAGTACTTC. Protein: CASSEPASGSYKTQYF. This chain connects TRBV2 to TRBJ2-5, with 10 bases fitting TRBD2. With 2 bases clipped from V and 6 bases from J, the junction kept 9 bases outside the gene matches. There are 16 residues in the CDR3. Germline CDR1 reads SNHLY; CDR2 reads FYNNEI.

This chain connects TRBV4-1 to TRBJ1-3; D is ambiguous. V dropped 1 base and J dropped 2 bases, with 9 bases sitting between them. Per the germline V gene, CDR1 is MGHRA and CDR2 is YSYEKL. The CDR3 loop spans 15 amino acids. The CDR3 protein is CASSQGWLAGNTIYF. CDR3 DNA: TGCGCCAGCAGCCAAGGATGGTTAGCTGGAAACACCATATATTTT.

V and J are TRBV7-3 and TRBJ2-1; 12 bases are shared with TRBD2. The CDR3 consists of 16 residues. The V gene's germline CDR1 is SGHTA and CDR2 FQGTGA. V shed 0 bases, J shed 6 bases, and the junction held 3 bases outside the gene matches. CDR3 loop: CASSLTGLAGINEQFF. The CDR3 nucleotides read TGTGCCAGCAGCTTAACCGGACTAGCGGGAATCAATGAGCAGTTCTTC.

The chain carries TRBV9 and TRBJ1-5, with a weak D call TRBD1 (6 bases). Trimming pared 0 bases from V and 5 bases from J, leaving 12 bases between. Germline assignment: CDR1 SGDLS and CDR2 YYNGEE. This CDR3 contains 15 residues. The CDR3 DNA reads as TGTGCCAGCAGCGTAGATGGACAGCCGCATCAGCCCCAGCATTTT. Its protein product is CASSVDGQPHQPQHF.

The rearrangement uses TRBV28 and TRBJ2-7, with D perhaps TRBD2 (6 bases). V was shortened by 7 bases and J by 0 bases, with 10 bases between the two germline ends. Germline V gives CDR1 MDHEN, CDR2 SYDVKM. This CDR3 comprises 13 residues. The CDR3, as DNA: TGTGCCAGCATCGGGGGTTTCTCCTACGAGCAGTACTTC. This gives the protein CASIGGFSYEQYF. The full variable domain, its missing parts supplied by reference TRBV28 and TRBJ2-7, is DVKVTQSSRYLVKRTGEKVFLECVQDMDHENMFWYRQDPGLGLRLIYFSYDVKMKEKGDIPEGYSVSREKKERFSLILESASTNQTSMYLCASIGGFSYEQYFGPGTRLTVT.

The V call is TRBV11-2, the J call TRBJ1-4, with 9 bases matching TRBD1. Germline V lookup: CDR1 SGHAT, CDR2 FQNNGV. The V gene end was trimmed by 2 bases and the J gene end by 10 bases; junction bases not matched to a gene: 11. The CDR3 has 16 residues. The DNA of the CDR3 is TGTGCCAGCAGCTTAAGGCCGCGACAGGGGGTACGAAAACTGTTTTTT. Encoded protein: CASSLRPRQGVRKLFF. The whole variable domain, filled in from reference TRBV11-2 and TRBJ1-4, reads EAGVAQSPRYKIIEKRQSVAFWCNPISGHATLYWYQQILGQGPKLLIQFQNNGVVDDSQLPKDRFSAERLKGVDSTLKIQPAKLEDSAVYLCASSLRPRQGVRKLFFGSGTQLSVL.

As for this clone: The same CDR3 also results from other DNA sequences found in this sample. The rearrangement links TRBV5-1 to TRBJ2-7; the match to TRBD2 covers 10 bases. Germline values: CDR1 SGHRS, CDR2 YFSETQ. After removal of 5 bases from V and 0 bases from J, the junction contained 2 bases not matched to a gene. The CDR3 is made up of 14 amino acids. CDR3 region: CASSRTSGSYEQYF. The CDR3 DNA is TGCGCCAGCAGTCGGACTAGCGGCTCCTACGAGCAGTACTTC.

The rearrangement joins TRBV18 to TRBJ2-7; tentative D call: TRBD2 (5 bases). CDR3 length equals 13 residues. The V end lost 0 bases, the J end lost 5 bases, and 8 bases lay between the germline ends. CDR1 KGHSH and CDR2 LQKENI come from the germline V gene. The CDR3 reads CASSPPTNHEQYF. The CDR3 DNA follows: TGTGCCAGCTCACCACCGACTAATCACGAGCAGTACTTC.

This sequence joins TRBV7-6 and TRBJ2-3, with 10 bases fitting TRBD2. This CDR3 comprises 13 residues. Unmatched junction bases numbered 3, after V lost 11 bases and J lost 1 base. The germline V gene encodes CDR1 SGHVS and CDR2 FNYEAQ. CDR3 sequence reads: CAVGTSGTDTQYF. The CDR3 DNA reads TGTGCCGTAGGGACTAGCGGCACAGATACGCAGTATTTT.

There are a few counts of this clone. The chain has TRBV19 and TRBJ1-5; the D is unclear. The CDR3 is 15 residues long. Germline V gene lookup returns CDR1 LNHDA and CDR2 SQIVND (reference sequence). Between the trimmed V and J ends, which lost 3 bases and 2 bases, there was a span of 11 bases. The CDR3 nucleotides read TGTGCCAGTAGTATCGGAGGAAACGGCAATCAGCCCCAGCATTTT. Protein sequence: CASSIGGNGNQPQHF.

The V call is TRBV7-6, the J call TRBJ1-1; possibly TRBD1 for D (6 bases). Per the germline V gene, CDR1 is SGHVS and CDR2 is FNYEAQ. The CDR3 sequence is 14 residues long. V dropped 4 bases and J dropped 4 bases, with 13 bases sitting between them. The chain's CDR3 is CASSSLRGPTEAFF. The CDR3 region has the DNA TGTGCCAGCAGCTCACTCAGGGGCCCCACTGAAGCTTTCTTT.

The chain combines TRBV29-1 with TRBJ2-5; tentatively, D is TRBD1 or TRBD2 (5 bases each). V was cut by 5 bases and J by 5 bases, with 15 bases left in between. Germline V gives CDR1 SQVTM, CDR2 ANQGSEA. This CDR3 region has 13 residues. In DNA form, the CDR3 reads TGCAGCGTTAATAACCCGGGACGGGAGACCCAGTACTTC. As protein: CSVNNPGRETQYF.

This chain joins TRBV7-9 and TRBJ2-1, with TRBD2 identical over 9 bases. This CDR3 comprises 14 residues. The V and J ends lost 1 base and 9 bases, in that order; junction bases with no gene match: 4. From germline, CDR1 is SEHNR and CDR2 FQNEAQ (reference sequence). The CDR3 DNA reads TGTGCCAGCAGCTTAGAGGGACTAGCCAGTGAGCAGTTCTTC. Protein product: CASSLEGLASEQFF.

The chain recombines TRBV6-1 with TRBJ1-2; D is unclear. V was pared by 2 bases and J by 8 bases, with 15 bases between. Looked up from germline, CDR1 is MNHNS and CDR2 is SASEGT. The CDR3 consists of 14 residues. CDR3 DNA: TGTGCCAGCAGTGAAAAATTAGGGATTTACGGCTACACCTTC. Encoded protein: CASSEKLGIYGYTF.

The V gene is TRBV7-9, the J gene TRBJ1-4; 8 positions agree with TRBD1. The length of the CDR3 is 12 residues. Looked up from germline, CDR1 is SEHNR and CDR2 is FQNEAQ (reference sequence). After removal of 6 bases from V and 10 bases from J, the junction contained 4 bases not matched to a gene. CDR3: CASSFTGGKLFF. The CDR3 DNA is TGTGCCAGCAGTTTTACAGGGGGAAAACTGTTTTTT.